The entry below gives a single TCR beta chain sequence along with its context. This clone's antigen is unknown. There are no base qualities to consult, and no much larger clone falls within one base. PBMCs were isolated by Ficoll-Paque density gradient centrifugation. This sample is drawn from a study of T-cell memory formation after mild COVID-19 (dated by TCRdb to about 2021). About the study as a whole: TCR sequence clusters from the two donors were found to be largely donor specific. In two donors, T-cell clones that expanded and contracted after mild COVID-19 were followed by sequencing TCRalpha and TCRbeta repertoires longitudinally. The cohort was made up of two young adult volunteers, one female and one male, who were previously healthy.

TCRdb lists the instrument as Illumina NovaSeq 6000. Using 5'RACE with constant-segment primers, TCRalpha and TCRbeta cDNA libraries were constructed, with sample barcodes and unique molecular identifiers added in the process. Trizol reagent was used to extract RNA from every sample. Amplification of the libraries took two PCR steps, and the second step added a second sample barcode plus Illumina TruSeq adapters. Sequencing of libraries was performed on an Illumina NovaSeq with 2 x 150 bp paired-end reads. The published analysis was carried out like this. With migec v1.2.7, reads were demultiplexed and then collapsed into UMI-guided consensus sequences. Using mixcr v2.1.11, the UMI consensuses were aligned to TRA and TRB V and J templates and assembled into clonotypes. A clonotype was counted as expanded or contracted only when both edgeR and NoisET called the clonotype significant, with the noise models trained on biological replicates. For edgeR calls, a false discovery rate-adjusted p below 0.01 and a log2 fold-change threshold of 1 were applied. As an exploratory analysis of dynamics, max-normalized trajectories of the 1000 most abundant clonotypes were examined with PCA combined with hierarchical clustering. Separately sequenced CD4+ and CD8+ repertoires were used to assign a CD4 or CD8 phenotype to each responding clone. TCRdb reran the public reads through fastp at Q25 and MiXCR, keeping productive beta chains. Merged by CDR3 protein, the rows form single entries marked with the most common genes and DNA. Here the V and J calls rest on TCRdb's processing, not on the authors' analysis. This sample is represented by 550,000 to 700,000 distinct CDR3 sequences; around a sixth of them were singletons. The ten most abundant clones make up less than 10% of the sample.

The study at large found these results: The study included only two mild cases, and larger cohorts that include severe cases with pre-infection samples were judged to be necessary. Some responding clones were found in pre-infection memory, which suggests that pre-existing cross-reactive memory T cells took part in the SARS-CoV-2 response. Contracting CD4+ clones were located mainly in the CM and EM memory subsets, whereas CD8+ clones were found to be enriched in EMRA. From day 15 to 85, contracting clones showed balanced CD4/CD8 phenotypes, whereas a second wave of clones that expanded from day 15 to 37 leaned towards CD4+. The second-wave clones that peaked on day 37 were not confirmed to be SARS-CoV-2 specific.

The CDR3 contains 17 residues, cysteine and phenylalanine counted. Just the 51-base CDR3 DNA is kept, in frame starting at base 1. V trim: 6 bases; J trim: 4 bases; unmatched bases: 13. For CDR1 and CDR2, the germline V gene (reference sequence) lists LGHDT and YNNKEL. Sequencing was carried out using PBMCs or a T cell subset sorted from them (not recorded which). Recombination linked TRBV3-1 to TRBJ2-2, with 8 bases in between that match TRBD2. The clonotype originates from an adult woman who had mild COVID-19 (a few samples of this study predate the infection). The sample titles of this study are shuffled in the database, so cell type and time point are left out; the donor was told from shared clones. The CDR3 region reads CASSHVAGGPSTGELFF. The DNA sequence follows: TGTGCCAGCAGTCACGTCGCGGGAGGCCCATCCACCGGGGAGCTGTTTTTT.